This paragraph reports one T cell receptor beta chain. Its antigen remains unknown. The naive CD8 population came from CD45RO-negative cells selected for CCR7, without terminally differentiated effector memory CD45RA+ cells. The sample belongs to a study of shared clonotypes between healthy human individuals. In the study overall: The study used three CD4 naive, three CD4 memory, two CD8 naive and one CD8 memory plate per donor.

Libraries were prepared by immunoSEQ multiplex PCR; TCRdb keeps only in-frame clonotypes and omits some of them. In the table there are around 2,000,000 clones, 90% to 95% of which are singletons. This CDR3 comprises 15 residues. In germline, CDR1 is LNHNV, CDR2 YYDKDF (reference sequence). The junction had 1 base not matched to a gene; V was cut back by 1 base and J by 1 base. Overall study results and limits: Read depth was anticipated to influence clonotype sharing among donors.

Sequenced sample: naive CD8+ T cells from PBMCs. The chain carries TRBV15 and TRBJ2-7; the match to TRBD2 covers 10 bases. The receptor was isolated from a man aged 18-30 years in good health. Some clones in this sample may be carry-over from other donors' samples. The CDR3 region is CATSRVAGGSYEQYF. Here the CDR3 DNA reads TGTGCCACCAGCAGAGTAGCGGGAGGATCCTACGAGCAGTACTTC.